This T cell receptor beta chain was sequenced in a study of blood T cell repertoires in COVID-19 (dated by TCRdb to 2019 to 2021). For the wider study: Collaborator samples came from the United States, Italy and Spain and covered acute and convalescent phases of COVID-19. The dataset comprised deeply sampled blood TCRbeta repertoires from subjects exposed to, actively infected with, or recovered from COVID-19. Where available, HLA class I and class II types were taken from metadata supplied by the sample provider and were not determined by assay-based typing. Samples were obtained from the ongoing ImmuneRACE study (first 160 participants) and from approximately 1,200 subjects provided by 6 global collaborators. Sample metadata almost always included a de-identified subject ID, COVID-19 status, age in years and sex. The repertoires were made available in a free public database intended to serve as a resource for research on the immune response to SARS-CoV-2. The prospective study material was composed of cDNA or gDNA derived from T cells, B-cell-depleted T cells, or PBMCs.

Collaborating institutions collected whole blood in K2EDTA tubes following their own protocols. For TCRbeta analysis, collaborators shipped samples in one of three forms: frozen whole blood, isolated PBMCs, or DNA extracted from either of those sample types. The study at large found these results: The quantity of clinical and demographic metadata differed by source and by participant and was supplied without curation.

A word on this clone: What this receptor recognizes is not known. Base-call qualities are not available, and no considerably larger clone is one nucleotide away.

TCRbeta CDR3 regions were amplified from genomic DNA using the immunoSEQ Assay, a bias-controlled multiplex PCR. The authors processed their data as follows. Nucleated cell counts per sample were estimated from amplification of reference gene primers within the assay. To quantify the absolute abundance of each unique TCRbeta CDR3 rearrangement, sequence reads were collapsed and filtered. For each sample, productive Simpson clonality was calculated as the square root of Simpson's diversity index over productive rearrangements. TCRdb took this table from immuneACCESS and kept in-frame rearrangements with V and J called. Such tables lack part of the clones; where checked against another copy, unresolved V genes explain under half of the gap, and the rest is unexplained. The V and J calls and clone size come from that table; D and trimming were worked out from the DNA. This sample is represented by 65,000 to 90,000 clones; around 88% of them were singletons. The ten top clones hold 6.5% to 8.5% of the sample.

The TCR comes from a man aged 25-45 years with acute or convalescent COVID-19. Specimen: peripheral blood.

The DNA sequence reads TGTGCCAGCACCGGGGGAACCGGGGAGCTGTTTTTT. It specifies CASTGGTGELFF. Recombination connected TRBV6-6 to TRBJ2-2; perhaps TRBD2 is the D gene, with 6 bases matching. Trimming at the junction amounts to 7 bases on V and 5 bases on J, and the germline ends lie 8 bases apart. The CDR3 runs 12 residues from the cysteine to the phenylalanine. Only the CDR3 region is kept as DNA, spanning 36 bases read in frame from base 1. CDR1 and CDR2 were assigned from the germline V gene (reference sequence) as MNHNY and SVGAGI.